This T cell receptor beta chain appears in the sequencing data of a study of read filtering for tumor transcriptome and immune sequencing. About the study: Among patients, 17 to 20 were male and some 15 female, aged about 47 to 85 (mean roughly 63). Transcriptome libraries were built from DNase-treated RNA. Whole-study results and caveats: Dropping single-read clonotypes raised IR-seq and RNA-seq shared-clonotype correlation.

This library used roughly 430 ng RNA and molecular barcoded adaptors spanning alpha/delta and beta/gamma chains. TCRdb independently ran MiXCR on the reads; one entry per CDR3 protein. The table has around 50,000 distinct CDR3 sequences, about 12% seen once. V was cut by 6 bases and J by 8 bases, with 19 bases left in between. CDR1 and CDR2 (germline): MNHNS, SASEGT. The CDR3 extends over 14 amino acids. Points on this clonotype: Its antigen is undetermined.

This clonotype was obtained from a donor over 35 with multiple myeloma. The V gene is TRBV6-1, the J gene TRBJ1-1, with a weak D call TRBD1 (6 bases). The sample was a population of CD138-negative cells sorted from bone marrow. CDR3 sequence reads: CASSKLHTGIEAFF. The DNA of the CDR3 is TGTGCCAGCAGCAAATTACATACAGGGATCGAAGCTTTCTTT.